These T cell receptor beta chains were read from a single sample in a study of blood T cells in healthy people across ages. TCRdb re-called the 5' RACE reads through MiXCR, storing one row per CDR3 protein. Found here are hundreds of thousands of distinct CDR3 sequences, about 56% of them singletons; the top ten hold roughly 25%. Source material: blood. These receptors came from a man in his forties in good health. Each CDR3 is given with its conserved first and last residue. Fields, in order: J gene, V gene, CDR3 protein.

>TRBJ2-5|TRBV29-1
CSVDGTGGRTVETQYF
>TRBJ1-2|TRBV27
CASRARISHGYTF
>TRBJ1-2|TRBV10-3
CAIRWGQGEGYTF
>TRBJ1-6|TRBV12-3/TRBV12-4
CASSLVSSYNSPLHF
>TRBJ2-3|TRBV6-1
CTSRTGFRADTQYF
>TRBJ1-6|TRBV28
CASSPPTGANSPLHF
>TRBJ2-2|TRBV20-1
CSARDWGFTGELFF
>TRBJ2-1|TRBV15
CATTALAGGRNEQFF
>TRBJ1-2|TRBV29-1
CSAQGDYGLAGYTF
>TRBJ2-1|TRBV29-1
CSAYRDSNEQFF
>TRBJ1-2|TRBV6-6
CASSSPHSGANYGYTF
>TRBJ2-3|TRBV5-1
CASSLVPVADTQYF
>TRBJ2-7|TRBV4-2
CASSLSGGRGVSYEQYF
>TRBJ1-2|TRBV9
CASSVYQDISSYGYTF
>TRBJ1-4|TRBV10-3
CAIGGRQGDEKLFF
>TRBJ2-3|TRBV5-1
CASSLFSASTTDTQYF
>TRBJ2-7|TRBV29-1
CSVEDESSYEQYF
>TRBJ2-6|TRBV27
CASSGQGIAGANVLTF
>TRBJ2-1|TRBV29-1
CSAAGTGVDEQFF